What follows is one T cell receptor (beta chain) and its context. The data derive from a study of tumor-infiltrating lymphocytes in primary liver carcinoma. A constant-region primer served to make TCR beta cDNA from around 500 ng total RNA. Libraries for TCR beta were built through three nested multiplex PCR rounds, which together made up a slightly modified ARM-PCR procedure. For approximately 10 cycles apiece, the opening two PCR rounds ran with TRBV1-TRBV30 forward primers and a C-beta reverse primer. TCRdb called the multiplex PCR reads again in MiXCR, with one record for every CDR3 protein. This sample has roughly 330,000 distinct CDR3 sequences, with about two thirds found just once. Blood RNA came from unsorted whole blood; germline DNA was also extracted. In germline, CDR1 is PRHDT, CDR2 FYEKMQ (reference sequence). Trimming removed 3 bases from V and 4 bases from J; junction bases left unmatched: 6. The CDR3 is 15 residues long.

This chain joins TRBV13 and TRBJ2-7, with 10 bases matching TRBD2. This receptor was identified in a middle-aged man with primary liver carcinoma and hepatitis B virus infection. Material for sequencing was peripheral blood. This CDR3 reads CASSLSGRADYEQYF. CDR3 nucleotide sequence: TGTGCCAGCAGCTTGAGCGGGAGGGCGGATTACGAGCAGTACTTC.